This passage covers 32 T cell receptor beta chains from one sample sequenced in a study of brain metastases from non-small cell lung cancer. Here immunoSEQ multiplex PCR was the method, and the copy in TCRdb shows in-frame clones only, minus some. Here the sample spans a few thousand clones, approximately 80% being singletons. Source material: tissue from a brain metastasis. These receptors were collected from a donor aged 40 or over with non-small cell lung cancer.

This clone was seen just once. This chain connects TRBV29-1 to TRBJ2-5; 7 positions agree with TRBD2. CDR3 size: 13 residues. Trimming removed 3 bases from V and 0 bases from J; junction bases left unmatched: 1. The V gene's germline CDR1 is SQVTM and CDR2 ANQGSEA. CDR3 amino acids: CSVDSGYQETQYF. CDR3 coding DNA: TGCAGCGTTGATAGCGGGTACCAAGAGACCCAGTACTTC.

The genes are TRBV15 and TRBJ2-5, with unresolved D. Germline values: CDR1 LNHNV, CDR2 YYDKDF (reference sequence). This CDR3 spans 16 amino acids. V was cut by 1 base and J by 3 bases, with 15 bases left in between. In nucleotides, the CDR3 is TGTGCCACCAGCAGAGCAGGCCGAAACTCCGAAGAGACCCAGTACTTC. Translating gives CATSRAGRNSEETQYF.

The CDR3 region is CASSLAGAGEPQHF. CDR3 nucleotide sequence: TGTGCCAGCAGCTTAGCAGGGGCAGGGGAGCCCCAGCATTTT. This chain connects TRBV7-9 to TRBJ1-5; tentative D call: TRBD1 (6 bases). Germline assignment: CDR1 SEHNR and CDR2 FQNEAQ (reference sequence). This CDR3 has 14 residues. V dropped 0 bases and J dropped 8 bases, with 11 bases sitting between them.

This clone showed up just a few times. The gene calls are TRBV6-5 and TRBJ2-3; 7 bases map to TRBD1. This CDR3 has 15 amino acids. CDR1 and CDR2 (germline): MNHEY, SVGAGI. V was clipped by 6 bases and J by 2 bases; unmatched bases: 8. The CDR3 region is CASRDRVKDTDTQYF. In DNA, the CDR3 is TGTGCCAGCAGAGACAGGGTGAAAGACACAGATACGCAGTATTTT.

This sequence joins TRBV6-4 and TRBJ2-1, with 7 bases that match TRBD2. CDR3 length equals 13 residues. V shed 3 bases, J shed 5 bases, and the junction held 1 base outside the gene matches. The germline CDR1 and CDR2 sequences are MRHNA and SNTAGT. Here the CDR3 reads CASSERENNEQFF. The CDR3 DNA reads as TGTGCCAGCAGTGAGCGGGAGAACAATGAGCAGTTCTTC.

This sequence joins TRBV10-2 and TRBJ2-7; D is possibly TRBD1 (6 bases). The CDR3 extends over 11 amino acids. The V and J ends lost 8 bases and 3 bases respectively, with 8 bases between them. The germline gives CDR1 WSHSY, CDR2 SAAADI. The CDR3 loop is CASLDSYEQYF. CDR3 DNA: TGCGCCAGCCTGGACAGCTACGAGCAGTACTTC.

The chain employs TRBV4-1 and TRBJ1-1, with 8 bases lining up with TRBD1. CDR1 is MGHRA, CDR2 YSYEKL, per germline. The CDR3 covers 15 residues. The V segment lost 4 bases and the J segment 3 bases; nucleotides outside the gene matches: 7. The CDR3 protein is CASSRGRGQDTEAFF. In nucleotides, the CDR3 is TGCGCCAGCAGCCGAGGCAGGGGGCAGGACACTGAAGCTTTCTTT.

This chain joins TRBV20-1 and TRBJ1-2; D gene unclear. Looked up from germline, CDR1 is DFQATT and CDR2 is SNEGSKA (reference sequence). The CDR3 contains 10 residues. V lost 7 bases to trimming and J lost 5 bases, with 8 bases between them. The CDR3 spells CSGHNYGYTF. In DNA, the CDR3 is TGCAGTGGGCATAATTATGGCTACACCTTC.

V gene TRBV7-8 combines with J gene TRBJ1-6; D call uncertain. This CDR3 is built from 13 residues. Germline assignment: CDR1 SGHVS and CDR2 FQNEAQ. V was shortened by 6 bases and J by 7 bases, with 10 bases between the two germline ends. CDR3 amino acids: CASRGQRNSPLHF. CDR3 nucleotide sequence: TGTGCCAGCAGAGGGCAGCGGAATTCACCCCTCCACTTT.

Concerning this clone: Other DNA sequences of this sample code for an identical CDR3. CDR3 nucleotides: TGTGCCAGCACTAGACTAGCGGGTTCCTACGAGCAGTACTTC. This gives the protein CASTRLAGSYEQYF. The V gene is TRBV6-5, the J gene TRBJ2-7; 10 bases match TRBD2. The germline V gene has CDR1 MNHEY and CDR2 SVGAGI. V trimming: 7 bases; J trimming: 1 base; junction bases outside the gene matches: 4. The CDR3 is 14 amino acids.

The chain links TRBV4-1 to TRBJ1-6; 7 bases agree with TRBD1. The trim removed 1 base at V and 14 bases at J, leaving 11 bases unmatched. The CDR3 runs 15 residues. Germline CDR1 and CDR2: MGHRA and YSYEKL. The CDR3 sequence: CASSQVPGGRSTLHF. The CDR3 nucleotides read TGCGCCAGCAGCCAAGTTCCAGGGGGAAGGTCAACCCTCCACTTT.

This chain connects TRBV5-8 to TRBJ2-3; a possible D gene is TRBD1 (5 bases). The CDR3 contains 14 residues. The V gene lost 4 bases and the J gene lost 3 bases, with 12 bases spanning the gap. Per germline, CDR1 SGHTS and CDR2 YDEGEE. This chain's CDR3 is CASSIQGETDTQYF. The CDR3 nucleotides read TGTGCCAGCAGCATCCAGGGCGAGACAGATACGCAGTATTTT.

The gene calls are TRBV4-2 and TRBJ2-3; tentative D call: TRBD2 (6 bases). V was shortened by 0 bases and J by 4 bases, with 14 bases between the two germline ends. Germline V gene data show CDR1 as LGHNA and CDR2 as YNFKEQ. The CDR3 sequence is 16 residues long. The CDR3 region is CASSQDGRGRADTQYF. CDR3 bases: TGTGCCAGCAGCCAAGATGGGCGGGGCCGGGCAGATACGCAGTATTTT.

The chain couples TRBV27 to TRBJ1-3; D not certain. The V and J ends lost 6 bases and 2 bases respectively, with 14 bases between them. There are 15 residues in the CDR3. The germline gives CDR1 MNHEY, CDR2 SMNVEV (reference sequence). The CDR3 reads CASSRSGSPGNTIYF. The CDR3 nucleotides read TGTGCCAGCAGCCGATCGGGGTCCCCTGGAAACACCATATATTTT.

The sample holds a few counts of this clone. The chain joins TRBV6-5 to TRBJ1-1; D unclear. The CDR3 is 13 amino acids. V was pared by 1 base and J by 0 bases, with 3 bases between. Germline CDR1 and CDR2: MNHEY and SVGAGI. CDR3 nucleotide sequence: TGTGCCAGCAGTTACTACATGAACACTGAAGCTTTCTTT. Residues: CASSYYMNTEAFF.

The J gene is TRBJ2-7, the V gene TRBV10-2, with a possible D match to TRBD1 (6 bases). Germline values: CDR1 WSHSY, CDR2 SAAADI. Trimming removed 1 base from V and 0 bases from J, with 10 bases in between. The CDR3 spans 15 residues. CDR3 region: CASSELRTDSYEQYF. In nucleotides, the CDR3 is TGCGCCAGCAGTGAGTTGAGGACAGACTCCTACGAGCAGTACTTC.

This CDR3 reads CASSERTGGTDTQYF. The CDR3 bases are TGTGCCAGCAGTGAGAGGACAGGGGGGACAGATACGCAGTATTTT. The chain joins TRBV2 to TRBJ2-3; 10 bases match TRBD1. V trimming: 3 bases; J trimming: 3 bases; junction bases outside the gene matches: 3. Per the germline V gene, CDR1 is SNHLY and CDR2 is FYNNEI. The CDR3 has 15 amino acids.

V is TRBV29-1 and J is TRBJ2-3; weak D call: TRBD1 (5 bases). The germline V gene has CDR1 SQVTM and CDR2 ANQGSEA. Deletions cut 1 base from V and 2 bases from J, with 10 bases between. The CDR3 runs to 14 residues. The CDR3 region has the DNA TGCAGCGTTGAAGGGCAGGGTCTCACAGATACGCAGTATTTT. Encoded protein: CSVEGQGLTDTQYF.

About this clone itself: One end of the junction is discordant with germline, which a read error may explain. The same CDR3 can be traced to other DNA sequences in this sample. The V gene is TRBV7-9, the J gene TRBJ1-2; 9 bases fit TRBD1. Germline CDR1 and CDR2: SEHNR and FQNEAQ (reference sequence). This CDR3 has 17 amino acids. For the CDR3, the DNA is TGTGCCAGTAGCTTAGCCGGACAGGGGAGCTCCCGGGAGAGCTACACCTTC. It yields the protein CASSLAGQGSSRESYTF.

For the CDR3, the DNA is TGTGCCAGCAGGTCTGTAGATACGCAGTATTTT. Protein: CASRSVDTQYF. The J gene is TRBJ2-3, the V gene TRBV6-5, with unresolved D. This CDR3 has 11 residues. Germline loops: CDR1 MNHEY, CDR2 SVGAGI. Trimming removed 6 bases at V and 5 bases at J, with 6 bases between.

This clone was counted a few times. The V and J genes are TRBV5-6 and TRBJ2-5; TRBD2 aligns across 7 bases. CDR1 and CDR2 (germline): SGHDT, YYEEEE. This CDR3 has 17 amino acids. Losses at the gene ends were 0 bases for V and 5 bases for J; bases not matched to a gene: 13. The CDR3 bases are TGTGCCAGCAGCTTGGCCACCGGGCGGGGGAGCCACGAGACCCAGTACTTC. Translation gives CASSLATGRGSHETQYF.

With regard to this clone: An end of the junction differs from the germline gene, which may be a read error. This chain connects TRBV7-2 to TRBJ2-7; 14 bases agree with TRBD2. This CDR3 comprises 17 residues. CDR1 SGHTA and CDR2 FQGNSA come from the germline V gene. CDR3 nucleotide sequence: TGTGCCAGCAGCTTAGCGACTAGCGGGGGGGCGGAATACGAGCAGTATTTC. Translation: CASSLATSGGAEYEQYF.

This sequence joins TRBV2 and TRBJ2-1; D is undetermined. CDR1 is SNHLY, CDR2 FYNNEI, per germline. Trimming pared 8 bases from V and 7 bases from J, leaving 9 bases between. The CDR3 is 11 residues long. In DNA, the CDR3 is TGTGCCAGCGCTTTTTCGAATGAGCAGTTCTTC. Its protein product is CASAFSNEQFF.

This clone occurred once. The rearrangement uses TRBV30 and TRBJ1-5; 7 bases match TRBD1. Trimming removed 3 bases from V and 7 bases from J; junction bases left unmatched: 12. CDR3 length: 15 amino acids. Germline V gives CDR1 GTSNPN, CDR2 SVGIG (reference sequence). DNA of the CDR3: TGTGCCTGGAGCGCCGAGACAGGGTACGGGCAGCCCCAGCATTTT. It specifies CAWSAETGYGQPQHF.

The chain employs TRBV23-1 and TRBJ1-1; D is possibly TRBD1 (6 bases). TRBV23-1 is given ORF status, its function remaining uncertain. This CDR3 region has 16 residues. V was pared by 8 bases and J by 2 bases, with 21 bases between. As DNA, the CDR3 is TGCGCCAGCGCCAGGGAGAAGGGGGAGGCTAACACTGAAGCTTTCTTT. Translating gives CASAREKGEANTEAFF.

The rearrangement joins TRBV3-1 (or the pseudogene TRBV3-2) to TRBJ2-5; D remains unclear. Germline V gives CDR1 LGHDT, CDR2 YNNKEL (reference sequence). The CDR3 runs to 15 residues. V lost 2 bases to trimming and J lost 5 bases, with 15 bases between them. CDR3 DNA sequence: TGTGCCAGCAGCCAACGCCGACCAACCGTGGAGACCCAGTACTTC. This sequence encodes CASSQRRPTVETQYF.

The rearrangement links TRBV20-1 to TRBJ2-1; TRBD2 matches at 11 bases. The J segment lost 5 bases and the V segment lost 3 bases, leaving 3 bases of the junction unmatched. CDR3 size: 14 residues. Germline CDR1 and CDR2: DFQATT and SNEGSKA (reference sequence). CDR3 region: CSASRGLADNEQFF. CDR3 nucleotide sequence: TGCAGTGCTAGTAGGGGACTAGCGGACAATGAGCAGTTCTTC.

The J gene is TRBJ1-6, the V gene TRBV15; TRBD1 matches at 7 bases. The CDR3 consists of 15 residues. Germline CDR1 reads LNHNV; CDR2 reads YYDKDF (reference sequence). The V gene end was trimmed by 5 bases and the J gene end by 4 bases; junction bases not matched to a gene: 5. Written as DNA, the CDR3 is TGTGCCACCAGCTTCGGGACAGCATATAATTCACCCCTCCACTTT. It translates to CATSFGTAYNSPLHF.

This rearrangement joins TRBV5-1 to TRBJ2-3; 7 nucleotides align to TRBD2. Germline V lookup: CDR1 SGHRS, CDR2 YFSETQ. Trimming removed 4 bases from V and 1 base from J; junction bases left unmatched: 6. The CDR3 has 15 residues. CDR3 in DNA: TGCGCCAGCAGCGGAGGAAGCGGGGGCACAGATACGCAGTATTTT. It translates to CASSGGSGGTDTQYF.

The chain combines TRBV9 with TRBJ2-5; weak D call: TRBD2 (6 bases). V was pared by 4 bases and J by 1 base, with 8 bases between. The CDR3 runs 13 residues. CDR1 and CDR2 (germline): SGDLS, YYNGEE. The CDR3 DNA sequence: TGTGCCAGCAGCCCGGGGGTCCAAGAGACCCAGTACTTC. Encoded protein: CASSPGVQETQYF.

The chain links TRBV3-1 (or the pseudogene TRBV3-2) to TRBJ2-1; a possible D gene is TRBD1 (5 bases). V gave up 0 bases and J gave up 12 bases, with 12 bases separating them. Germline V gene sequence: CDR1 LGHDT, CDR2 YNNKEL (reference sequence). The CDR3 consists of 13 residues. The CDR3: CASSQDPDTGQFF. The CDR3 nucleotides are TGTGCCAGCAGCCAAGATCCAGATACAGGGCAGTTCTTC.

The chain carries TRBV12-3 or TRBV12-4 and TRBJ2-3, with unresolved D. The CDR3 has 13 residues. With 6 bases removed from V and 3 bases from J, the gap between germline ends came to 10 bases. In DNA, the CDR3 is TGTGCCAGCAGGTTCAGCGAAACAGATACGCAGTATTTT. It specifies CASRFSETDTQYF.